These 23 T cell receptor beta chains originate from one sample sequenced in a study of blood T cells in healthy people across ages. Sample-barcoded 5' priming and a J-beta primer mix drove a second PCR of about 7 to 12 cycles. A single record per CDR3 protein comes from TCRdb applying MiXCR to the 5' RACE reads. The data show 1.5 million to 2 million distinct CDR3 sequences, roughly 27% seen once. Sequencing was performed on blood. These TCRs come from a woman aged 30 to 39 in good health.

This clonotype was recorded many times. The chain has TRBV29-1 and TRBJ1-2, with a weak D call TRBD1 (5 bases). The CDR3 consists of 13 residues. Germline CDR1 and CDR2: SQVTM and ANQGSEA. Trimming removed 2 bases at V and 5 bases at J, with 12 bases between. DNA of the CDR3: TGCAGCGTTGAACCGGCGGGGCAGTATGGCTACACCTTC. Translating gives CSVEPAGQYGYTF.

The J gene is TRBJ1-6, the V gene TRBV11-2; D not resolved. Per germline, CDR1 SGHAT and CDR2 FQNNGV. There are 11 residues in the CDR3. V lost 8 bases to trimming and J lost 10 bases, with 9 bases between them. DNA for the CDR3: TGTGCCAGCGGATATGGCTCACCCCTCCACTTT. This sequence encodes CASGYGSPLHF.

This clonotype was recorded many times. The rearrangement joins TRBV15 to TRBJ1-4; 9 bases fit TRBD1. This CDR3 region has 15 residues. CDR1 and CDR2 (germline): LNHNV, YYDKDF (reference sequence). The trim removed 5 bases at V and 8 bases at J, leaving 9 bases unmatched. In DNA, the CDR3 is TGTGCCACCAGCCGAGGCAGACAGGGGGACGAAAAACTGTTTTTT. Translating it yields CATSRGRQGDEKLFF.

In its sample, this clonotype was seen many times. This chain joins TRBV18 and TRBJ2-5; D is tentatively TRBD1 or TRBD2 (5 bases each). From germline, CDR1 is KGHSH and CDR2 LQKENI. The CDR3 has 15 amino acids. V gave up 3 bases and J gave up 1 base, with 12 bases separating them. CDR3 DNA: TGTGCCAGCTCACCGGCGGGCAGGGTCCAAGAGACCCAGTACTTC. It codes for CASSPAGRVQETQYF.

This clonotype was counted between two and nine times. V usage is TRBV7-2 and J usage is TRBJ1-4; 10 nucleotides line up with TRBD1. The germline gives CDR1 SGHTA, CDR2 FQGNSA. V was clipped by 5 bases and J by 7 bases; unmatched bases: 7. The CDR3 has 15 amino acids. CDR3: CASSTAGTGVEKLFF. The DNA of the CDR3 is TGTGCCAGCAGCACAGCCGGGACAGGGGTTGAAAAACTGTTTTTT.

This clonotype was counted between two and nine times. This could be a read error, since a much larger clone is one nucleotide away. The CDR3 sequence is CASRLTGANVRTF. The CDR3 DNA reads TGTGCCAGTAGGCTCACGGGGGCCAACGTCCGGACTTTC. The chain joins TRBV28 to TRBJ2-6; D is possibly TRBD1 or TRBD2 (6 bases each). Germline V gene lookup returns CDR1 MDHEN and CDR2 SYDVKM. The CDR3 contains 13 residues.

This clonotype was counted only a few times. V and J are TRBV20-1 and TRBJ2-3; 11 nucleotides agree with TRBD2. The CDR3 has 14 residues. The germline V gene encodes CDR1 DFQATT and CDR2 SNEGSKA (reference sequence). The CDR3 region has the DNA TGCTCCCCTAGCGGGGGGCCTTCCACAGATACGCAGTATTTT. This encodes CSPSGGPSTDTQYF.

The chain is built from TRBV12-3 or TRBV12-4 and TRBJ2-6, with D perhaps assigned TRBD1 or TRBD2 (5 bases each). V shed 0 bases and J shed 4 bases, with 13 bases lying between them. This CDR3 is built from 17 residues. CDR3 coding DNA: TGTGCCAGCAGTTTAGCTAAGGGGACGCCCGGGGCCAACGTCCTGACTTTC. Encoded protein: CASSLAKGTPGANVLTF.

This clonotype was found many times. The rearrangement links TRBV24-1 to TRBJ2-1; 12 bases are shared with TRBD2. Germline V gene lookup returns CDR1 KGHDR and CDR2 SFDVKD. The CDR3 has 15 amino acids. J lost 8 bases, V lost 6 bases, and 7 bases had no gene match. The CDR3 DNA follows: TGTGCCACCAGTTCTAGCGGGGGGGAATATCATGAGCAGTTCTTC. Protein product: CATSSSGGEYHEQFF.

This clonotype appeared many times. This chain links TRBV15 with TRBJ2-1; D uncertain. From germline, CDR1 is LNHNV and CDR2 YYDKDF (reference sequence). The CDR3 is 10 amino acids. The V end was cut by 7 bases, the J end by 2 bases, with 0 bases between. The CDR3 region has the DNA TGTGCCACCACCTACAATGAGCAGTTCTTC. Translation: CATTYNEQFF.

CDR3 sequence (DNA): TGTGCCAGCCGCCCAGCGGGATACGAGCAGTACTTC. Protein sequence: CASRPAGYEQYF. The chain combines TRBV7-2 with TRBJ2-7, with 7 positions matching TRBD2. J lost 4 bases, V lost 8 bases, and 5 bases had no gene match. This CDR3 region has 12 residues. Germline CDR1 is SGHTA and CDR2 is FQGNSA.

Only a few counts were recorded for this clonotype. The chain employs TRBV10-3 and TRBJ1-5; D ambiguous. The CDR3 length is 13 residues. With 2 bases removed from V and 5 bases from J, the gap between germline ends came to 7 bases. CDR1 ENHRY and CDR2 SYGVKD come from the germline V gene. The CDR3: CAISETLDQPQHF. CDR3 bases: TGTGCCATCAGTGAGACACTCGATCAGCCCCAGCATTTT.

This clonotype turned up a few times. This chain links TRBV5-1 with TRBJ2-1; D assignment may be TRBD1 or TRBD2 (7 bases each). V was pared by 3 bases and J by 3 bases, with 16 bases between. This CDR3 spans 16 amino acids. The germline gives CDR1 SGHRS, CDR2 YFSETQ. The CDR3 loop is CASSSGGGANYNEQFF. The CDR3 coding sequence is TGCGCCAGCAGCTCAGGGGGGGGGGCGAACTACAATGAGCAGTTCTTC.

This chain joins TRBV9 and TRBJ2-5, with D perhaps matching TRBD1 or TRBD2 (5 bases each). The J call may be in error: the DNA end matches TRBJ2-7 better. This CDR3 has 14 residues. Germline V gives CDR1 SGDLS, CDR2 YYNGEE. The CDR3 sequence is CAGNPLGVGHEQYF. In nucleotides, the CDR3 is TGTGCCGGCAACCCCTTGGGGGTAGGCCACGAGCAGTACTTC.

Worth noting for this clonotype: Germline is not matched at one junction end, which may reflect a read error. The chain carries TRBV5-1 and TRBJ2-7, with 8 positions matching TRBD2. The CDR3 extends over 15 amino acids. Germline assignment: CDR1 SGHRS and CDR2 YFSETQ. CDR3 sequence (DNA): TGCGCCAGCAGCTTGGGGCTAGCGGGTTCCTACGAGCGGTACTTC. Translation: CASSLGLAGSYERYF. The entire variable domain, with the rest obtained from reference TRBV5-1 and TRBJ2-7, is as follows: KAGVTQTPRYLIKTRGQQVTLSCSPISGHRSVSWYQQTPGQGLQFLFEYFSETQRNKGNFPGRFSGRQFSNSRSEMNVSTLELGDSALYLCASSLGLAGSYERYFGPGTRLTVT.

V usage is TRBV4-3 and J usage is TRBJ2-3; possible D gene TRBD2, 5 bases. Trimming left V 1 base short and J 0 bases short, with 14 bases between. The CDR3 is made up of 17 amino acids. CDR1 is LGHNA, CDR2 YSLEER, per germline. CDR3 region: CASSQGVSALSTDTQYF. CDR3 DNA: TGCGCCAGCAGCCAAGGAGTTAGCGCCCTTAGCACAGATACGCAGTATTTT.

The gene calls are TRBV6-2 or TRBV6-3 and TRBJ2-1; 9 bases align to TRBD2. This CDR3 contains 14 residues. Germline V lookup: CDR1 MNHEY, CDR2 SVGEGT. Losses at the gene ends were 5 bases for V and 5 bases for J; bases not matched to a gene: 4. This chain's CDR3 is CASSKTSGDNEQFF. The CDR3 region has the DNA TGTGCCAGCAGTAAGACTAGCGGAGACAATGAGCAGTTCTTC.

Of note for this clonotype: This could be a read error, since a much larger clone is one nucleotide away. The chain uses TRBV10-3 and TRBJ2-7, with 8 bases that match TRBD1. This CDR3 spans 14 amino acids. Germline V gene data show CDR1 as ENHRY and CDR2 as SYGVKD. With V trimmed by 7 bases and J by 2 bases, 7 bases remained unmatched. CDR3 DNA: TGTGCCATCACCGGGACAGGAGGAACCTACGAGCAGTACTTC. Translation gives CAITGTGGTYEQYF.

This clonotype occurred a few times. The chain links TRBV20-1 to TRBJ2-1, with D maybe TRBD2 (6 bases). In germline, CDR1 is DFQATT, CDR2 SNEGSKA (reference sequence). This CDR3 is built from 15 residues. V lost 0 bases and J lost 6, with 15 bases in between. The CDR3 sequence: CSARDPGLTSNEQFF. The CDR3 region has the DNA TGCAGTGCTAGAGATCCAGGACTAACAAGCAATGAGCAGTTCTTC.

This clonotype was recorded a few times. CDR3: CASSASQIGSSTDTQYF. DNA of the CDR3: TGTGCCAGCAGCGCTTCTCAGATCGGTTCAAGCACAGATACGCAGTATTTT. The chain recombines TRBV9 with TRBJ2-3; D is uncertain. Deletions cut 3 bases from V and 0 bases from J, with 17 bases between. This CDR3 region has 17 residues. Germline V gene sequence: CDR1 SGDLS, CDR2 YYNGEE. Supplemented by reference TRBV9 and TRBJ2-3, the full variable domain reads DSGVTQTPKHLITATGQRVTLRCSPRSGDLSVYWYQQSLDQGLQFLIQYYNGEERAKGNILERFSAQQFPDLHSELNLSSLELGDSALYFCASSASQIGSSTDTQYFGPGTRLTVL.

J is TRBJ2-3 and V is TRBV24-1; D ambiguous. V lost 1 base to trimming and J lost 1 base, with 11 bases between them. Germline V CDR1 and CDR2: KGHDR, SFDVKD. The CDR3 totals 16 residues. This CDR3 is CATSDFLGIGTDTQYF. As DNA, the CDR3 is TGTGCCACCAGTGATTTTCTGGGTATAGGCACAGATACGCAGTATTTT.

This clonotype appeared a few times. This sequence joins TRBV6-2 or TRBV6-3 and TRBJ2-1; 14 nucleotides line up with TRBD2. With V trimmed by 2 bases and J by 6 bases, 12 bases remained unmatched. The CDR3 has 19 amino acids. Per the germline V gene, CDR1 is MNHEY and CDR2 is SVGEGT. CDR3 in DNA: TGTGCCAGCAGTTACGATGGGACTAGCGGGGGACGACACCTCAATGAGCAGTTCTTC. Translated, it gives CASSYDGTSGGRHLNEQFF.

This clonotype was picked up a small number of times. The V and J genes are TRBV5-1 and TRBJ1-4; TRBD1 is a possible D gene (5 bases). The CDR3 has 15 amino acids. The germline CDR1 and CDR2 sequences are SGHRS and YFSETQ. V was cut by 1 base and J by 3 bases, with 10 bases left in between. CDR3 amino acids: CASSLSGASNEKLFF. In nucleotides, the CDR3 is TGCGCCAGCAGCTTGAGCGGGGCATCTAATGAAAAACTGTTTTTT.